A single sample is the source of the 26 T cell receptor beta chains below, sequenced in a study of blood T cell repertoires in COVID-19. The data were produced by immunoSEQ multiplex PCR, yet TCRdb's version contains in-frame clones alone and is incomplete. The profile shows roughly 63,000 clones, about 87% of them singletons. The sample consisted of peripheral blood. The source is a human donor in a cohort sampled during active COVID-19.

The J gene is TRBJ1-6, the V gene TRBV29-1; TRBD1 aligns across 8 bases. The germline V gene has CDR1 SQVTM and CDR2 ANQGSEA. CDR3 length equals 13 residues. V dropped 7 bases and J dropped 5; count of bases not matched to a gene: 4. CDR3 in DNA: TGCAGCGCCCGGACAGGGAATAATTCACCCCTCCACTTT. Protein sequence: CSARTGNNSPLHF. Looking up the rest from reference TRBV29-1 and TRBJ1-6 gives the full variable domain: SAVISQKPSRDICQRGTSLTIQCQVDSQVTMMFWYRQQPGQSLTLIATANQGSEATYESGFVIDKFPISRPNLTFSTLTVSNMSPEDSSIYLCSARTGNNSPLHFGNGTRLTVT.

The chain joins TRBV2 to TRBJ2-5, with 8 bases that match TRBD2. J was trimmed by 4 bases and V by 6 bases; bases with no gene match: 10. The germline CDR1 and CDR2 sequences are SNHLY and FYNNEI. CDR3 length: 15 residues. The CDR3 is CASRGTRSPSETQYF. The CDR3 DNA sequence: TGTGCCAGCAGGGGGACTAGGTCACCCTCAGAGACCCAGTACTTC.

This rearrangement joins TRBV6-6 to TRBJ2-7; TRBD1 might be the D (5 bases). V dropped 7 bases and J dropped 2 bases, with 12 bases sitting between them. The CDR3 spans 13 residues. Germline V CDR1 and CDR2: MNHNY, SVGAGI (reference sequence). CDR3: CASIDSLTYEQYF. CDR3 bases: TGTGCCAGCATCGACAGTCTTACCTACGAGCAGTACTTC.

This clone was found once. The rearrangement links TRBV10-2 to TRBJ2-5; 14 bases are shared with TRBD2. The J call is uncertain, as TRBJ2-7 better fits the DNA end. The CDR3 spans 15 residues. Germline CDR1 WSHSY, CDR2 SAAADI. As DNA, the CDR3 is TGCGCCAGCAGACCTGGACTAGCGGGGGGAATCGAGCAGTACTTC. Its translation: CASRPGLAGGIEQYF.

CDR3 in DNA: TGTGCCAGCAGTTACGGGACAGGGGGCGTCGGGGAGCTGTTTTTT. It encodes CASSYGTGGVGELFF. The rearrangement uses TRBV6-6 and TRBJ2-2; TRBD1 matches at 12 bases. After removal of 2 bases from V and 7 bases from J, the junction contained 2 bases not matched to a gene. There are 15 residues in the CDR3. CDR1 is MNHNY and CDR2 is SVGAGI in the germline V gene (reference sequence).

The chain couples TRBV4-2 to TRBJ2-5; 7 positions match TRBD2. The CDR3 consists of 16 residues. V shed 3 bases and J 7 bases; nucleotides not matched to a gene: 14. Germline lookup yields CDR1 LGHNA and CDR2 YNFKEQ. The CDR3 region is CASSQVAGTTPTTQYF. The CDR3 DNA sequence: TGTGCCAGCAGCCAGGTTGCCGGGACTACCCCCACGACCCAGTACTTC.

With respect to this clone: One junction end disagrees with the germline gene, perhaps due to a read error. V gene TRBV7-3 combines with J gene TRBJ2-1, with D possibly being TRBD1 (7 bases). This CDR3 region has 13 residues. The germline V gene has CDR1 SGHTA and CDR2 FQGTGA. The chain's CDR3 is CASSPGGGSPPVF. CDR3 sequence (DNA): TGTGCCAGCAGCCCTGGAGGGGGCTCACCCCCAGTCTTC.

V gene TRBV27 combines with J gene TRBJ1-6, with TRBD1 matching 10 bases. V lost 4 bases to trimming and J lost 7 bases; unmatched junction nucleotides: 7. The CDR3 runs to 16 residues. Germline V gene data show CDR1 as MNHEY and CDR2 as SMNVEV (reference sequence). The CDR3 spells CASSSPRTGGNSPLHF. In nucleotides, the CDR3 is TGTGCCAGCAGTTCCCCCCGGACAGGGGGAAATTCACCCCTCCACTTT.

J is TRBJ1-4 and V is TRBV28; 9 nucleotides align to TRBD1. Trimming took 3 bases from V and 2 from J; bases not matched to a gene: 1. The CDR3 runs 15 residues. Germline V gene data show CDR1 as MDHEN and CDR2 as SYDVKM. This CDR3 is CASSLDRGTNEKLFF. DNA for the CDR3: TGTGCCAGCAGTTTGGACAGGGGCACTAATGAAAAACTGTTTTTT.

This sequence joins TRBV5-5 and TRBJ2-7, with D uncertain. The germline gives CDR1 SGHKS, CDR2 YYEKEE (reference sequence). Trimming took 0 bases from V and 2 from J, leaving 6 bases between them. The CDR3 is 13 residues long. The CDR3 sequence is CASSLDTPYEQYF. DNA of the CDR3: TGTGCCAGCAGCTTGGACACACCCTACGAGCAGTACTTC. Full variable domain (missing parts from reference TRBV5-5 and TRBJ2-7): DAGVTQSPTHLIKTRGQQVTLRCSPISGHKSVSWYQQVLGQGPQFIFQYYEKEERGRGNFPDRFSARQFPNYSSELNVNALLLGDSALYLCASSLDTPYEQYFGPGTRLTVT.

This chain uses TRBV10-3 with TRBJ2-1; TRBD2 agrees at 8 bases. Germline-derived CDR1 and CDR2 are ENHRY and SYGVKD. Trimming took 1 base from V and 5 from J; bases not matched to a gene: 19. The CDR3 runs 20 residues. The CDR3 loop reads CAISEFRDRVAGRADNEQFF. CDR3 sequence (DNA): TGTGCCATCAGTGAGTTTAGGGACCGCGTAGCGGGGCGCGCCGACAATGAGCAGTTCTTC.

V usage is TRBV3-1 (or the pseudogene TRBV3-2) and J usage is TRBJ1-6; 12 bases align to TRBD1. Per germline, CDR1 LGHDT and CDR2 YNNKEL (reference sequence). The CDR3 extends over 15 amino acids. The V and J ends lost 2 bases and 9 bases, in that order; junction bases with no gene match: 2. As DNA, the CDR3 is TGTGCCAGCAGCCAAAGGGACAGGGGGCGTTCACCCCTCCACTTT. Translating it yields CASSQRDRGRSPLHF.

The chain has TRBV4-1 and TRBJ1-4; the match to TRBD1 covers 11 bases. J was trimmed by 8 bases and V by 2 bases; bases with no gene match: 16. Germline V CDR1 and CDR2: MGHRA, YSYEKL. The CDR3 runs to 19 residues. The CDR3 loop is CASSQKGQGGIGGGEKLFF. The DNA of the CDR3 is TGCGCCAGCAGCCAAAAGGGACAGGGGGGAATCGGCGGTGGAGAAAAACTGTTTTTT.

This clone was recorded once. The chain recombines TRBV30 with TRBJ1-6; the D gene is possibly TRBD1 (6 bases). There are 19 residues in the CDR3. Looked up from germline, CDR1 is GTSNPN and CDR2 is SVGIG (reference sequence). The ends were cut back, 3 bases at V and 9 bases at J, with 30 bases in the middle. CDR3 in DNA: TGTGCCTGGAGGACCGGACAGTTCCTACCTGGGGTTTCCAGTTCACCCCTCCACTTT. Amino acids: CAWRTGQFLPGVSSSPLHF.

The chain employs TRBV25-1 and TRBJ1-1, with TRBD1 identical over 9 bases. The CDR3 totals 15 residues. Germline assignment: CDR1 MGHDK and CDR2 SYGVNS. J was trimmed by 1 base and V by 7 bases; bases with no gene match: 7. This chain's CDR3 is CASIPTGGRNTEAFF. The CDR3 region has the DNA TGTGCCAGCATCCCGACAGGGGGAAGGAACACTGAAGCTTTCTTT.

The CDR3: CASSELSGSGGYTF. CDR3 coding DNA: TGTGCCAGCAGTGAGCTCTCGGGGTCGGGTGGCTACACCTTC. V and J are TRBV2 and TRBJ1-2; D uncertain. Germline V gene lookup returns CDR1 SNHLY and CDR2 FYNNEI. There are 14 residues in the CDR3. Trimming shortened V by 3 bases and J by 7 bases, and 15 bases separated the two germline ends.

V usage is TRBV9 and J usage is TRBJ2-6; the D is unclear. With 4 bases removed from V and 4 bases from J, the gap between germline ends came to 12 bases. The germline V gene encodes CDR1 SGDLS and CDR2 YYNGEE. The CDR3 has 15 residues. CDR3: CASSLRWSGANVLTF. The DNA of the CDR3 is TGTGCCAGCAGCCTACGGTGGTCCGGGGCCAACGTCCTGACTTTC.

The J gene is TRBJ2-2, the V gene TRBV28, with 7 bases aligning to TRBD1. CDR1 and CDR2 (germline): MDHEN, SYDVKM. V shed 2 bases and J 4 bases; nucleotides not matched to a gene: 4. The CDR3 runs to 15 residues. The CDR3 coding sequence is TGTGCCAGCAGTTTAGCCGACAGGGTCACCGGGGAGCTGTTTTTT. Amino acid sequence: CASSLADRVTGELFF.

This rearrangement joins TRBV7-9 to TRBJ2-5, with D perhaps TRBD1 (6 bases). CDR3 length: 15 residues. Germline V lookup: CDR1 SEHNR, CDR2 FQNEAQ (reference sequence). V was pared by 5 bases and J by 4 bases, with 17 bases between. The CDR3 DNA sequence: TGTGCCAGCAGCCTCCCCCAGGGGCAGAGAGAGACCCAGTACTTC. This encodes CASSLPQGQRETQYF.

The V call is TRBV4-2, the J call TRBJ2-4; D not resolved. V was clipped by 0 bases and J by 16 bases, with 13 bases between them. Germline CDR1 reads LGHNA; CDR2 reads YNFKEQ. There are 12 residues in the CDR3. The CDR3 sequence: CASSQDLQATYF. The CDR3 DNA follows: TGTGCCAGCAGCCAAGATCTCCAGGCCACTTACTTC.

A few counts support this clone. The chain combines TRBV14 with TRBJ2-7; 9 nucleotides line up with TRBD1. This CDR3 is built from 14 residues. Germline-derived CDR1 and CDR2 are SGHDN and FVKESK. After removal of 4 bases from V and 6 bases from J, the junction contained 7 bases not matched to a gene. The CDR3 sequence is CASSPDRGWSEQYF. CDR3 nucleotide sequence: TGTGCCAGCAGCCCGGACAGGGGTTGGAGCGAGCAGTACTTC.

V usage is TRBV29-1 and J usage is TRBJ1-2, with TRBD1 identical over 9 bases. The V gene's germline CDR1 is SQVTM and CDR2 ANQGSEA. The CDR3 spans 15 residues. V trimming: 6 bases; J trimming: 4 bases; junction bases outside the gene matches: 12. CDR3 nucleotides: TGCAGCGTCCGGGACAGGGATCCCCCAAGCTATGGCTACACCTTC. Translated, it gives CSVRDRDPPSYGYTF.

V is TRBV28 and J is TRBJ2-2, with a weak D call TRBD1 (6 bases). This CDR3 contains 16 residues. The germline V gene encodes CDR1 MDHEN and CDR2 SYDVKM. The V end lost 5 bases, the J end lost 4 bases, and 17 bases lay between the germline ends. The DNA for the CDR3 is TGTGCCAGCAGTCCGGGACAAGTTAAGGTCACCGGGGAGCTGTTTTTT. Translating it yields CASSPGQVKVTGELFF.

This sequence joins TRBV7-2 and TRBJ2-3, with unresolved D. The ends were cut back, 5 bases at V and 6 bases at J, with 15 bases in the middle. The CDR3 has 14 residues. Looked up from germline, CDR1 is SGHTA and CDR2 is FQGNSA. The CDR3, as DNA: TGTGCCAGCAGCCGGCAGCGAAAACCCGATACGCAGTATTTT. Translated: CASSRQRKPDTQYF.

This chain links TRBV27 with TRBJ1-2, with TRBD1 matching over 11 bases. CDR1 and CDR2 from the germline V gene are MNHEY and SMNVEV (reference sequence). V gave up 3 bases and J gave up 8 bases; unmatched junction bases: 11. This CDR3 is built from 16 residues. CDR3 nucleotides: TGTGCCAGCAGTTTCGGACAGGGGGCAAGCCCTAACGGCTACACCTTC. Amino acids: CASSFGQGASPNGYTF.

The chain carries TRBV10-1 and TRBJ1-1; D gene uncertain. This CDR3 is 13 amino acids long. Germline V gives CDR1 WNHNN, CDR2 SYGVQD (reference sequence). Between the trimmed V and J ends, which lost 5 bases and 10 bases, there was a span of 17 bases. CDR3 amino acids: CASSSTVGIAAFF. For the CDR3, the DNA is TGCGCCAGCAGTTCCACCGTCGGGATTGCAGCTTTCTTT.